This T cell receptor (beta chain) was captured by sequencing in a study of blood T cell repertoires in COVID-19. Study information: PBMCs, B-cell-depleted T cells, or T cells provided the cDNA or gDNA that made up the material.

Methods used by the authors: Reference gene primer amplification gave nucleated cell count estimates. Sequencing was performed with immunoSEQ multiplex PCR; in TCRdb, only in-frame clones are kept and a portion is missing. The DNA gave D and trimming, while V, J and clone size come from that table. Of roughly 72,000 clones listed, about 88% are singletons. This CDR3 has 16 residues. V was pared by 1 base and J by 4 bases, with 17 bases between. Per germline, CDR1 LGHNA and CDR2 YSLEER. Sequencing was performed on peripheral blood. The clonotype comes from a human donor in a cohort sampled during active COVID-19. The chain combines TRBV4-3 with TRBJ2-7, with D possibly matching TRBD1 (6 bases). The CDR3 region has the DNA TGCGCCAGCAGCCAAGTAATTCGTCAACAGGGATACGAGCAGTACTTC. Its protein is CASSQVIRQQGYEQYF.